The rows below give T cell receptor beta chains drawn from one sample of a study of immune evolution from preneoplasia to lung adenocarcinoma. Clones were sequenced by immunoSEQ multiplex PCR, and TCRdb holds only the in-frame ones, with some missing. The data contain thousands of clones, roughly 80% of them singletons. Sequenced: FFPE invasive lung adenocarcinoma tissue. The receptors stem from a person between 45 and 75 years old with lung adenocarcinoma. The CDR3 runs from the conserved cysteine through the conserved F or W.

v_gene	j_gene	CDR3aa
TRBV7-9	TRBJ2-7	CASSLVNADEQYF
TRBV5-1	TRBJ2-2	CASSVQGAGELFF
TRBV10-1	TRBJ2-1	CASSEHLAPHGEQFF
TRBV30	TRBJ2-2	CAWSLAAGTGELFF
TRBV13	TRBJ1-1	CASSLRTPNTEAFF
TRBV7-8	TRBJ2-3	CASSFRLAGQDTQYF
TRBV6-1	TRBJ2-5	CASIRDRGETQYF
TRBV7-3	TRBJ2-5	CASSLIGTSGDETQYF
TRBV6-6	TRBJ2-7	CASSPGPPYEQYF
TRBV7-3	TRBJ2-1	CASSLGTNHYNEQFF
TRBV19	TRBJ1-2	CASTRGQDYYGYTF
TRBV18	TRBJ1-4	CASSPGQGEKLFF
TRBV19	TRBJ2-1	CASSMGNEQFF
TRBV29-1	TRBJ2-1	CSVGTDVEDEQFF
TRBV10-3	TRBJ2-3	CAISELAGAADTQYF
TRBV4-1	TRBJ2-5	CASSQDRDPAETQYF
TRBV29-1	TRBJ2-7	CSVGPGDEGPYEQYF
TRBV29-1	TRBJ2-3	CSVVRSRSDTQYF
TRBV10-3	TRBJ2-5	CAISDGAGGGETQYF
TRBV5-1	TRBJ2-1	CASSLVPEMSEQFF
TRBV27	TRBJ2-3	CASSSGSTDTQYF
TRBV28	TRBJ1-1	CASSRQMNTEAFF